These T cell receptor beta chains were read from a single sample in a study of cytomegalovirus exposure and HLA in healthy donors. Here immunoSEQ multiplex PCR was the method, and the copy in TCRdb shows in-frame clones only, minus some. Among 150,000 to 200,000 clones listed, about three quarters were seen once. The sample consisted of PBMCs. These receptors originate from a woman aged 30 to 39 in good health and CMV-seropositive. The CDR3 runs from the conserved cysteine through the conserved F or W. The D gene is left open where the match is weak. Size is omitted from some rows. Given values are once, few, many or a class for expanded clones.

TRBJ1-1 | few | TRBV11-1 | . | TGTGCCAGCAGCCCGGTCGGAGCGCTTGCTGAAGCTTTCTTT | CASSPVGALAEAFF
TRBJ1-2 | . | TRBV7-6 | TRBD1 | TGTGCCAGCAGCCCGCCGGGGACAGCCTATGGCTACACCTTC | CASSPPGTAYGYTF
TRBJ2-3 | . | TRBV10-3 | TRBD2 | TGTGCCATCAGTGAACCGGGACGCTACGGGTCTAGCGGGACAGATACGCAGTATTTT | CAISEPGRYGSSGTDTQYF
TRBJ2-5 | . | TRBV27 | . | TGTGCCAGCAGTTTATCGGCCACGCGGCCCGGGGAGACCCAGTACTTC | CASSLSATRPGETQYF
TRBJ2-7 | few | TRBV25-1 | . | TGTGCCAGCAGTGAATATAGTATCCGGGGGCAGTACTTC | CASSEYSIRGQYF
TRBJ2-2 | . | TRBV5-1 | . | TGCGCCAGCAGCTTGGCCCCAGGGGACACCGGGGAGCTGTTTTTT | CASSLAPGDTGELFF
TRBJ1-1 | few | TRBV6-5 | . | TGTGCCAGCAGGGGGCTCCCTTCTGAAGCTTTCTTT | CASRGLPSEAFF
TRBJ1-2 | . | TRBV4-3 | . | TGCGCCAGCAGCCAAGGTACATATGGCTACACCTTC | CASSQGTYGYTF
TRBJ1-1 | once | TRBV27 | TRBD1 | TGTGCCAGCAGCCAGGGGGGCACCACTGAAGCTTTCTTT | CASSQGGTTEAFF
TRBJ2-7 | . | TRBV28 | TRBD2 | TGTGCCAGCAGTAGACTAGCGGGAGGGGAGTACGAGCAGTACTTC | CASSRLAGGEYEQYF
TRBJ2-7 | . | TRBV7-2 | . | TGTGCCAGCAGCTCCCAGTACTACGAGCAGTACTTC | CASSSQYYEQYF
TRBJ1-2 | once | TRBV28 | . | TGTGCCAGCAGGACCAGGGCCCACTATGGCTACACCTTC | CASRTRAHYGYTF
TRBJ2-2 | . | TRBV5-5 | . | TGTGCCAGCAGCTTTAGTTGGAACACCGGGGAGCTGTTTTTT | CASSFSWNTGELFF
TRBJ2-1 | . | TRBV9 | . | TGTGCCAGCAGCGTAGGCGGGTCGAGCTCCTACAATGAGCAGTTCTTC | CASSVGGSSSYNEQFF
TRBJ2-7 | . | TRBV11-1 | TRBD1 | TGTGCCAGCAGCCGACAGGGGGCGCTTGACGAGCAGTACTTC | CASSRQGALDEQYF
TRBJ1-1 | medium-sized | TRBV2 | TRBD1 | TGTGCCAGCAGTCTGGGACAGGGTACGGAAACGAAAGCTTTCTTT | CASSLGQGTETKAFF
TRBJ2-7 | . | TRBV5-1 | TRBD2 | TGCGCCAGCAGCTGGGGGAGCGGGAGGGACTACGAGCAGTACTTC | CASSWGSGRDYEQYF
TRBJ2-5 | . | TRBV9 | . | TGTGCCAGCAGCGTAGGGGCAGGGGCTGTAGAGACCCAGTACTTC | CASSVGAGAVETQYF
TRBJ2-3 | . | TRBV13 | TRBD2 | TGTGCCAGCAGCTCGCGACTAGCGGGGCCCACAGATACGCAGTATTTT | CASSSRLAGPTDTQYF
TRBJ1-2 | few | TRBV20-1 | TRBD1 | TGCAGTGCTGACAGGGTGGGCGGCTACACCTTC | CSADRVGGYTF
TRBJ2-7 | . | TRBV18 | . | TGTGCCAGCTCACCACCTAACTCTGTACTCAACCTACCGGGGCAGTACTTC | CASSPPNSVLNLPGQYF
TRBJ1-2 | few | TRBV13 | TRBD1 | TGTGCCAGCAGCTCGAGGGGGCAACGAGGCTACACCTTC | CASSSRGQRGYTF
TRBJ1-5 | . | TRBV30 | . | TGTGCCTGGAAGGGGAAGGGCAATCAGCCCCAGCATTTT | CAWKGKGNQPQHF
TRBJ2-5 | . | TRBV27 | TRBD2 | TGTGCCAGCAGCCCCGTGGCGGGAGGCCTTGGAGAGACCCAGTACTTC | CASSPVAGGLGETQYF
TRBJ1-1 | . | TRBV27 | . | TGTGCCAGCAGTCCAGACAGAGTAGGATGGAACACTGAAGCTTTCTTT | CASSPDRVGWNTEAFF
TRBJ2-5 | once | TRBV9 | . | TGTGCCAGCAGCGTAGGGGCGCAAGAGACCCAGTACTTC | CASSVGAQETQYF